Listed here is a single T cell receptor beta chain. Antigen: not known. Generated by immunoSEQ multiplex PCR, the TCRdb table keeps only in-frame clones and is missing some. Of roughly 29,000 clones in the sample, over 90% were seen once. This sample stems from a study of regulatory and conventional T cells in RAG deficiency. General study points: Shorter CDR3s in all patient subsets; >75% Treg-Tconv overlap in Omenn. Omenn syndrome and CID/AS patients had around 100-fold fewer unique Treg TCR beta sequences, versus 9.5 to 10-fold elsewhere.

Blood CD4+ CD25-low CD127-high conventional T cells supplied the genomic DNA template. Per the germline V gene, CDR1 is MGHRA and CDR2 is YSYEKL. The CDR3 is 18 residues long. Trimming at V came to 2 bases and at J to 0 bases, leaving 10 bases not matched to a gene. A further study also used this sample, focusing on regulatory T cells. As that study records: Amplification used 52 TRBV primers and 13 TRBJ primers.

The clonotype originates from a human donor in good health. The sequenced sample consisted of CD25- CD4+ T cells sorted from blood. The V and J genes are TRBV4-1 and TRBJ1-3; 7 nucleotides match TRBD1. The chain's CDR3 is CASSQILGTAYSGNTIYF. CDR3 nucleotides: TGCGCCAGCAGCCAAATCCTCGGGACAGCGTACTCTGGAAACACCATATATTTT.